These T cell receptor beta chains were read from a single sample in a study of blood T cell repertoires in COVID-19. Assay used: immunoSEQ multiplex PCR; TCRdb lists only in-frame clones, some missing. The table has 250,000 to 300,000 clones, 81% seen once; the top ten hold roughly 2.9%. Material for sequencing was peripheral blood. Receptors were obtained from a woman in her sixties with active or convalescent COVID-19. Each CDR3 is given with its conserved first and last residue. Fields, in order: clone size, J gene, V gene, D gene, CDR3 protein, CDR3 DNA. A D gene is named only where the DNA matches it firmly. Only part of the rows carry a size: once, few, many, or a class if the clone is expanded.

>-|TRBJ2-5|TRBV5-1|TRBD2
CASSLAVTSVETQYF
TGCGCCAGCAGCTTGGCTGTGACTAGCGTAGAGACCCAGTACTTC
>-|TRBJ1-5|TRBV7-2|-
CASSSSRQPQHF
TGTGCCAGCAGCTCATCCCGGCAGCCCCAGCATTTT
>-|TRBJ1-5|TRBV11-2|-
CASEEGRGWSNQPQHF
TGTGCCAGCGAGGAAGGAAGGGGATGGAGCAATCAGCCCCAGCATTTT
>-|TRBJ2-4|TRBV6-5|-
CATRREAKNIQYF
TGTGCCACACGGAGAGAAGCCAAAAACATTCAGTACTTC
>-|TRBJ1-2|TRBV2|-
CASRGGYGYTF
TGTGCCAGCAGAGGGGGATATGGCTACACCTTC
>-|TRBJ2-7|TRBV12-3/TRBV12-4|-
CASSADSSYEQYF
TGTGCCAGCAGTGCGGACAGCTCCTACGAGCAGTACTTC
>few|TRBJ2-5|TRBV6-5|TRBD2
CASSYVTSGDQETQYF
TGTGCCAGCAGTTACGTGACTAGCGGGGATCAGGAGACCCAGTACTTC
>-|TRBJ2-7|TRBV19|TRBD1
CASASGTGDEQYF
TGTGCCAGCGCATCCGGGACAGGGGACGAGCAGTACTTC
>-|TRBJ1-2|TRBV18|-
CASSPPADNYGYTF
TGTGCCAGCTCACCACCGGCAGATAACTATGGCTACACCTTC
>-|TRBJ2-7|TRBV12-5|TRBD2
CASGLSLGLAYEQYF
TGTGCTAGTGGTTTATCTCTAGGACTAGCCTACGAGCAGTACTTC
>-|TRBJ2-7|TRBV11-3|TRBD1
CASSFGQGSYEQYF
TGTGCCAGCAGCTTCGGACAGGGGAGCTACGAGCAGTACTTC
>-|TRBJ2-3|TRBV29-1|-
CSVGGDWADTQYF
TGCAGCGTTGGCGGGGATTGGGCAGATACGCAGTATTTT
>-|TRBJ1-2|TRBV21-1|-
CASSKDRGSSNYGYTF
TGTGCCAGCAGCAAGGACAGGGGAAGCTCAAACTATGGCTACACCTTC
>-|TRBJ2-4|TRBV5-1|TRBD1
CASSSRTGEDKNIQYF
TGCGCCAGCAGCTCCCGGACAGGGGAGGACAAAAACATTCAGTACTTC
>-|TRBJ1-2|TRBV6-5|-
CASSYLGRGLGYTF
TGTGCCAGCAGTTACCTTGGCAGGGGCTTAGGCTACACCTTC
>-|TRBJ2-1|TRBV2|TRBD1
CASRDRVPSYNEQFF
TGTGCCAGCAGAGACAGGGTCCCTTCCTACAATGAGCAGTTCTTC
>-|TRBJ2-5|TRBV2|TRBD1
CASSGQGAWRETQYF
TGTGCCAGCAGTGGCCAGGGGGCGTGGCGGGAGACCCAGTACTTC
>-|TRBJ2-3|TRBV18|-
CASSQSTSTDTQYF
TGTGCCAGCTCACAATCGACTAGCACAGATACGCAGTATTTT
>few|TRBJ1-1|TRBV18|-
CASVAGDTEAFF
TGTGCCAGCGTTGCGGGGGACACTGAAGCTTTCTTT
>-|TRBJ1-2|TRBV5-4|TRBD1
CASSLKGTVYGYTF
TGTGCCAGCAGCTTGAAGGGGACAGTCTATGGCTACACCTTC
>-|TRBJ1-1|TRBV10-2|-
CASSPIRENTEAFF
TGCGCCAGTTCTCCCATCAGGGAGAACACTGAAGCTTTCTTT
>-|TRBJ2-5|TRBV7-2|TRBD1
CASSLAGGWETQYF
TGTGCCAGCAGCTTAGCAGGGGGCTGGGAGACCCAGTACTTC
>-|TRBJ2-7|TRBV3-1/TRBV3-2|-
CASSQGTAYEQYF
TGTGCCAGCAGCCAAGGGACAGCCTACGAGCAGTACTTC
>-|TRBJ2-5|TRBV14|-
CASSQEWSRQETQYF
TGTGCCAGCAGCCAAGAGTGGAGCAGACAAGAGACCCAGTACTTC
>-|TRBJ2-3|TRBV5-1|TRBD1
CASSLQGFGTDTQYF
TGCGCCAGCAGCTTACAGGGGTTTGGCACAGATACGCAGTATTTT
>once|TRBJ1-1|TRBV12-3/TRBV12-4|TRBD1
CASSTGGNTEAFF
TGTGCCAGCAGTACAGGGGGCAACACTGAAGCTTTCTTT
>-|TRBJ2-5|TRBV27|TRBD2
CASSLSGPPHGGALQETQYF
TGTGCCAGCAGTTTATCTGGCCCCCCACACGGGGGGGCCTTACAAGAGACCCAGTACTTC
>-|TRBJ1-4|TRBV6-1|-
CASSEAGGTNEKLFF
TGTGCCAGCAGTGAAGCGGGGGGGACTAATGAAAAACTGTTTTTT
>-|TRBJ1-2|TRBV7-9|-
CASSLAGARYGYTF
TGTGCCAGCAGCTTAGCGGGAGCTCGGTATGGCTACACCTTC
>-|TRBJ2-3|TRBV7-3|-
CASSLTSGLFTDTQYF
TGTGCCAGCAGTTTGACCTCGGGACTTTTCACAGATACGCAGTATTTT
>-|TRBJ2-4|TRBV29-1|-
CSALSSIKNIQYF
TGCAGCGCTCTCTCCAGTATCAAAAACATTCAGTACTTC
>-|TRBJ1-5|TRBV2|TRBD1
CASRQGRSGGVNQPQHF
TGTGCCAGCCGACAGGGGAGGAGTGGAGGGGTCAATCAGCCCCAGCATTTT
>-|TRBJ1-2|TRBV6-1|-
CASRHPNYGYTF
TGTGCCAGCCGACACCCTAACTATGGCTACACCTTC
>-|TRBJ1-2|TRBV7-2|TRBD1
CASSLSYPGQGSYGYTF
TGTGCCAGCAGCTTAAGCTACCCCGGACAGGGGAGCTATGGCTACACCTTC
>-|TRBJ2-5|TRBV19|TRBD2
CASKASGQETQYF
TGTGCCAGTAAAGCTAGCGGCCAAGAGACCCAGTACTTC
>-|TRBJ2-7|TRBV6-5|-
CASSRTSSYEQYF
TGTGCCAGCAGCCGCACAAGCTCCTACGAGCAGTACTTC
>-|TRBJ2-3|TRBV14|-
CASSPRVDGNTDTQYF
TGTGCCAGCAGCCCTCGGGTCGACGGCAACACAGATACGCAGTATTTT
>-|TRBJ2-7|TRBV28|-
CASRPPISGTYEQYF
TGTGCCAGCAGACCCCCCATTAGCGGTACCTACGAGCAGTACTTC
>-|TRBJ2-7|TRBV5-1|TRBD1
CASSLGLTGSLYEQYF
TGCGCCAGCAGCTTGGGACTGACAGGGTCCCTCTACGAGCAGTACTTC
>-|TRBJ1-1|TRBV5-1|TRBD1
CASSSDRAEAFF
TGCGCCAGCAGTTCAGACAGGGCTGAAGCTTTCTTT
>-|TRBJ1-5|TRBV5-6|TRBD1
CASSPGQGGQPQHF
TGTGCCAGCAGCCCGGGACAGGGGGGTCAGCCCCAGCATTTT
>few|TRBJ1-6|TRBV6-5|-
CASSYSIRGNSPLHF
TGTGCCAGCAGTTACTCGATCCGGGGTAATTCACCCCTCCACTTT
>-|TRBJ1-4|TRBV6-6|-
CASSYLRDEKLFF
TGTGCCAGCAGTTACTTACGGGATGAAAAACTGTTTTTT
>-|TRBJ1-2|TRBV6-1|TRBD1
CASSDPGQSNYGYTF
TGTGCCAGCAGTGACCCGGGACAGAGTAACTATGGCTACACCTTC
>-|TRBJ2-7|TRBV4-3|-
CASSQDWASTTYEQYF
TGCGCCAGCAGCCAAGATTGGGCCAGCACAACCTACGAGCAGTACTTC
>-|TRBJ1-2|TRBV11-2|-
CASSYDSYGYTF
TGTGCCAGCAGCTACGACAGCTATGGCTACACCTTC
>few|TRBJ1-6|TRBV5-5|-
CASSFSLKWGRGYNSPLHF
TGTGCCAGCAGCTTTTCATTGAAATGGGGCAGGGGATACAATTCACCCCTCCACTTT
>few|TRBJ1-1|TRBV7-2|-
CASSLDGTGETEAFF
TGTGCCAGCAGCTTAGACGGAACCGGGGAGACTGAAGCTTTCTTT
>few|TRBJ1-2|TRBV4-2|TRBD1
CASSQGQGVTGYTF
TGTGCCAGCAGCCAAGGACAGGGGGTAACTGGCTACACCTTC
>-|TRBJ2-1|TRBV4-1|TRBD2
CASSQEGLAGGWNEQFF
TGCGCCAGCAGCCAAGAGGGACTAGCGGGGGGGTGGAATGAGCAGTTCTTC
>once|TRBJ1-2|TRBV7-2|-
CASTPPSANYGYTF
TGTGCCAGCACCCCCCCGTCCGCTAACTATGGCTACACCTTC
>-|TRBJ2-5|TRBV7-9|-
CASSFAGPEETQYF
TGTGCCAGCAGCTTCGCAGGGCCGGAGGAGACCCAGTACTTC
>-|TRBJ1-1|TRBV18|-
CASSPRGMNTEAFF
TGTGCCAGCTCACCCAGGGGAATGAACACTGAAGCTTTCTTT
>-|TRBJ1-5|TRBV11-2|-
CASSSYMGGSNQPQHF
TGTGCCAGCAGCTCGTATATGGGAGGTAGCAATCAGCCCCAGCATTTT
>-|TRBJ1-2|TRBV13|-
CASSRRRGTNNYGYTF
TGTGCCAGCAGCCGCCGAAGGGGGACTAACAACTATGGCTACACCTTC
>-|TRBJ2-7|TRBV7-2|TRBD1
CASSLVSGGEQYF
TGTGCCAGCAGCTTAGTGTCAGGGGGCGAGCAGTACTTC